The clone carrying this T cell receptor (beta chain) was counted only a few times. Germline loops: CDR1 LNHNV, CDR2 YYDKDF (reference sequence). Germline trimming cut 3 bases from V and 3 bases from J; bases unmatched to any gene: 4. The CDR3 has 14 residues. It was from PBMCs that CD4+ and CD8+ T cells were sorted. RNA, once extracted, was reverse transcribed into cDNA for use as the sequencing template. Some clones are missing from TCRdb's copy, which holds only in-frame ones; the method was immunoSEQ multiplex PCR. The data show 95,000 to 120,000 clones, over 55% seen once. The data originate from a study of CD8+ T cells in alopecia areata.

The rearrangement uses TRBV15 and TRBJ2-7; TRBD1 aligns across 8 bases. The sequence derives from a human donor with alopecia areata. The sample taken for sequencing was NKG2D-low CD8+ T cells sorted from blood. The CDR3 DNA reads as TGTGCCACCAGCAGTCCTGGACAGGGCTACGAGCAGTACTTC. Amino acid sequence: CATSSPGQGYEQYF.